This TCR beta chain was obtained from a study of shared clonotypes between healthy human individuals. Findings and caveats of the study: Relative to clonotypes present in all four donors, those not shared had lower generation probabilities.

Concerning this clone itself: The antigen is undetermined.

The authors loaded roughly 200 ng DNA, approximately 30,000 T cell genomes, into sorted-subset replicate PCRs. This table comes from immunoSEQ multiplex PCR, and its TCRdb copy is limited to in-frame clones, with some not included. Of over 700,000 clones listed, around 70% are singletons. All participating donors were Caucasian adults from Nashville, Tennessee. The CDR3 has 16 amino acids. V lost 0 bases, J lost 6 bases, and 14 bases lay in between. Germline V CDR1 and CDR2: MNHEY, SVGAGI. Sequencing used memory CD4+ T cells sorted from blood. As for subset: CD45RA-negative fraction. The sequence derives from a woman aged 25 to 39 in good health. The V gene is TRBV6-5, the J gene TRBJ2-2; tentatively, D is TRBD2 (6 bases). CDR3 region: CASSYSSGRAPGELFF. CDR3 DNA sequence: TGTGCCAGCAGTTACTCTAGCGGAAGGGCCCCCGGGGAGCTGTTTTTT.